Presented here are 5 T cell receptor beta chains from one specimen sequenced in a study of shared clonotypes between healthy human individuals. Assay used: immunoSEQ multiplex PCR; TCRdb lists only in-frame clones, some missing. Among 550,000 to 600,000 clones listed, around 78% were seen once. Material: PBMCs. These receptors were obtained from a woman aged 40 to 50 in good health. Some clones in this sample may be carry-over from other donors' samples.

This clone was seen a single time. V usage is TRBV4-1 and J usage is TRBJ2-3; 8 nucleotides match TRBD1. This CDR3 region has 18 residues. The ends lost 1 base at V and 2 bases at J; junction bases unmatched: 11. Germline V CDR1 and CDR2: MGHRA, YSYEKL. The CDR3 loop is CASSQARQGSGDTDTQYF. The DNA for the CDR3 is TGCGCCAGCAGCCAAGCACGACAGGGGAGCGGAGACACAGATACGCAGTATTTT.

The chain employs TRBV6-6 and TRBJ1-4, with 9 bases aligning to TRBD1. The V gene end was trimmed by 4 bases and the J gene end by 10 bases; junction bases not matched to a gene: 10. CDR3 length equals 15 residues. The germline CDR1 and CDR2 sequences are MNHNY and SVGAGI (reference sequence). In DNA, the CDR3 is TGTGCCAGCAGTTCGACGGGACAGGGCGTCGGAAAACTGTTTTTT. Its protein product is CASSSTGQGVGKLFF.

This clone was observed a few times. The identical CDR3 is also encoded by other nucleotide sequences in the sample. The chain is built from TRBV28 and TRBJ1-5; D not resolved. Germline CDR1 and CDR2: MDHEN and SYDVKM. The CDR3 has 12 residues. The germline V and J ends were trimmed by 6 bases and 4 bases, with 7 bases remaining between them. CDR3 bases: TGTGCCAGCAGCCAACTAAATCAGCCCCAGCATTTT. It is translated as CASSQLNQPQHF.

As concerns this clone: This probably arose from a read error, given a far larger clone one base away. Other DNA sequences from this sample encode an identical CDR3 as well. The chain uses TRBV30 and TRBJ1-5; the match to TRBD1 covers 11 bases. After removal of 8 bases from V and 0 bases from J, the junction contained 6 bases not matched to a gene. Germline assignment: CDR1 GTSNPN and CDR2 SVGIG (reference sequence). The CDR3 runs 15 residues. CDR3 protein: CARKGQGASNQPQHF. The CDR3 nucleotides read TGTGCCCGGAAAGGACAGGGGGCTAGCAATCAGCCCCAGCATTTT.

The genes are TRBV19 and TRBJ2-6; D possibly corresponds to TRBD1 (5 bases). The CDR3 is made up of 20 amino acids. V lost 7 bases, J lost 0 bases, and 25 bases lay in between. From germline, CDR1 is LNHDA and CDR2 SQIVND (reference sequence). The CDR3 is CASTLKIGQRGSSGANVLTF. DNA for the CDR3: TGTGCCAGTACCCTAAAAATTGGACAACGCGGATCCTCTGGGGCCAACGTCCTGACTTTC. The whole variable domain, remainder taken from reference TRBV19 and TRBJ2-6, is DGGITQSPKYLFRKEGQNVTLSCEQNLNHDAMYWYRQDPGQGLRLIYYSQIVNDFQKGDIAEGYSVSREKKESFPLTVTSAQKNPTAFYLCASTLKIGQRGSSGANVLTFGAGSRLTVL.